These 10 T cell receptor beta chains originate from one sample sequenced in a study of T cell responses to AZD1222 COVID-19 vaccine. Data came from immunoSEQ multiplex PCR; TCRdb stores just in-frame clones and leaves some out. The repertoire has approximately 130,000 clones, more than 85% of them found once; the top ten carry 3.1%. Sequences were derived from peripheral blood, sampled on day 0 of AZD1222 vaccination. The receptors come from an adult in good health.

This chain uses TRBV5-4 with TRBJ2-7; either TRBD1 or TRBD2 may fit D (6 bases each). Per the germline V gene, CDR1 is SGHNT and CDR2 is YYREEE (reference sequence). This CDR3 contains 15 residues. Between the trimmed V and J ends, which lost 0 bases and 6 bases, there was a span of 16 bases. CDR3: CASSLGVGGQVEQYF. The DNA for the CDR3 is TGTGCCAGCAGCTTGGGTGTCGGGGGCCAGGTCGAGCAGTACTTC.

The chain joins TRBV7-8 to TRBJ2-2; D assignment may be TRBD1 or TRBD2 (5 bases each). Germline loops: CDR1 SGHVS, CDR2 FQNEAQ. The germline V and J ends were trimmed by 1 base and 5 bases, with 5 bases remaining between them. The CDR3 totals 13 residues. In DNA form, the CDR3 reads TGTGCCAGCAGCTTAGGGGGGACCGGGGAGCTGTTTTTT. Its protein is CASSLGGTGELFF.

In the case of this clone: One end of the junction varies from germline; a read error may be responsible. The V gene is TRBV7-7, the J gene TRBJ2-5, with 7 bases lining up with TRBD1. The CDR3 loop spans 15 amino acids. Germline loops: CDR1 SSHAT, CDR2 FNYEAQ (reference sequence). In DNA form, the CDR3 reads TGTGCTAGCAGCACCAATAGGGGGCGCGGAGAGACCCAGTACTTC. It translates to CASSTNRGRGETQYF.

V is TRBV7-9 and J is TRBJ2-2; 8 nucleotides line up with TRBD1. J was trimmed by 6 bases and V by 7 bases; bases with no gene match: 4. Per the germline V gene, CDR1 is SEHNR and CDR2 is FQNEAQ (reference sequence). The CDR3 extends over 13 amino acids. The chain's CDR3 is CASKPQGAGELFF. The CDR3 bases are TGTGCCAGCAAACCACAGGGGGCCGGGGAGCTGTTTTTT.

The chain has TRBV7-2 and TRBJ2-7, with D tentatively TRBD1 (6 bases). V dropped 1 base and J dropped 3 bases, with 13 bases sitting between them. The CDR3 has 15 residues. The germline V gene has CDR1 SGHTA and CDR2 FQGNSA. CDR3 bases: TGTGCCAGCAGCTTAGTAATAGGGGGTGGCTACGAGCAGTACTTC. This codes for CASSLVIGGGYEQYF.

The rearrangement links TRBV30 to TRBJ1-3, with a weak D call TRBD1 (5 bases). Germline loops: CDR1 GTSNPN, CDR2 SVGIG (reference sequence). Trimming stripped 2 bases from V and 3 bases from J, with 8 bases between. This CDR3 comprises 13 residues. CDR3 region: CAWSSGFGNTIYF. The CDR3 DNA is TGTGCCTGGAGTTCAGGGTTTGGAAACACCATATATTTT. Looking up the rest from reference TRBV30 and TRBJ1-3 gives the full variable domain: SQTIHQWPATLVQPVGSPLSLECTVEGTSNPNLYWYRQAAGRGLQLLFYSVGIGQISSEVPQNLSASRPQDRQFILSSKKLLLSDSGFYLCAWSSGFGNTIYFGEGSWLTVV.

The sample holds one count of this clone. The gene calls are TRBV27 and TRBJ2-6; 7 nucleotides align to TRBD2. The CDR3 has 14 residues. With 8 bases clipped from V and 3 bases from J, the junction kept 4 bases outside the gene matches. Germline CDR1 reads MNHEY; CDR2 reads SMNVEV (reference sequence). The CDR3 sequence: CASRRGDGANVLTF. CDR3 sequence (DNA): TGTGCCAGCCGACGGGGGGATGGGGCCAACGTCCTGACTTTC.

This chain links TRBV5-6 with TRBJ2-2; TRBD1 or TRBD2 may be the D gene (6 bases each). Per germline, CDR1 SGHDT and CDR2 YYEEEE. The CDR3 extends over 15 amino acids. V was cut by 1 base and J by 6 bases, with 13 bases left in between. The CDR3 nucleotides are TGTGCCAGCAGCTTGTCTGGGGGGCTATCCGGGGAGCTGTTTTTT. It translates to CASSLSGGLSGELFF.

This sequence joins TRBV9 and TRBJ2-3; 8 bases fit TRBD2. The CDR3 consists of 15 residues. V lost 0 bases, J lost 1 base, and 1 base stayed unmatched. Germline values: CDR1 SGDLS, CDR2 YYNGEE. The CDR3 nucleotides read TGTGCCAGCAGCGTAGCGGGAGGGGGCACAGATACGCAGTATTTT. The encoded protein is CASSVAGGGTDTQYF.

On this clone itself: This sample also contains other DNA sequences that code for the same CDR3. This chain joins TRBV29-1 and TRBJ1-3; 8 bases map to TRBD1. CDR3 length equals 13 residues. Per the germline V gene, CDR1 is SQVTM and CDR2 is ANQGSEA. V shed 7 bases and J 2 bases; nucleotides not matched to a gene: 4. The CDR3 loop reads CSALTGAGNTIYF. Here the CDR3 DNA reads TGCAGCGCCCTGACAGGGGCTGGAAACACCATATATTTT.